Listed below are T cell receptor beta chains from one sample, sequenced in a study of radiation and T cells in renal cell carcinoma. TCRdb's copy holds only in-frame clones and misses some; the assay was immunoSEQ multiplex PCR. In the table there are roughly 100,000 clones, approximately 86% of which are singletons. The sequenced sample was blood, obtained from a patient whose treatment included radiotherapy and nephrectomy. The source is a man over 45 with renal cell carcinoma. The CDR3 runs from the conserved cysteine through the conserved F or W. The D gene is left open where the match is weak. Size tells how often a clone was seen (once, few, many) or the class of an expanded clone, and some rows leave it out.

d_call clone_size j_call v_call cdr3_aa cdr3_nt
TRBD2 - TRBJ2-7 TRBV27 CASRIHLGLAGVYEQYF TGTGCCAGCAGAATCCACCTGGGACTAGCGGGAGTCTACGAGCAGTACTTC
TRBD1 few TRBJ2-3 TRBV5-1 CASSPGQGGTDTQYF TGCGCCAGCAGCCCTGGACAGGGTGGCACAGATACGCAGTATTTT
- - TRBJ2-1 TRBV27 CASSTYNEQFF TGTGCCAGCAGTACCTACAATGAGCAGTTCTTC
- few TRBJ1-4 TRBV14 CASSRASVNEKLFF TGTGCCAGCAGTCGGGCTTCGGTAAATGAAAAACTGTTTTTT
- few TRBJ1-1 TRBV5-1 CASSPETVLNTEAFF TGCGCCAGCAGCCCGGAGACAGTATTGAACACTGAAGCTTTCTTT
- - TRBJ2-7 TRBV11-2 CASRDLRGPAGEQYF TGTGCCAGCAGGGACCTAAGAGGACCGGCGGGCGAGCAGTACTTC
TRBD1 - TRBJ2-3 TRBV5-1 CASRGQALTDTQYF TGCGCCAGCAGGGGACAGGCGCTCACAGATACGCAGTATTTT
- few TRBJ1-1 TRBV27 CASRVGGVNTEAFF TGTGCCAGCAGAGTAGGGGGGGTGAACACTGAAGCTTTCTTT
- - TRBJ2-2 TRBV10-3 CAISEVGGTYTGELFF TGTGCCATCAGTGAGGTAGGAGGCACTTACACCGGGGAGCTGTTTTTT
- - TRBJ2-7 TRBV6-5 CASSYSNRVVYEQYF TGTGCCAGCAGTTACTCGAACAGGGTTGTATACGAGCAGTACTTC
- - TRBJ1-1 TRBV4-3 CASSQVEGMSTEAFF TGCGCCAGCAGCCAAGTGGAGGGGATGAGCACTGAAGCTTTCTTT
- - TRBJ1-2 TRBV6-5 CASRTQTNYGYTF TGTGCCAGCAGGACCCAGACTAACTATGGCTACACCTTC
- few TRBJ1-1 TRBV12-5 CASGRQNNTEAFF TGTGCTAGTGGTCGACAGAACAACACTGAAGCTTTCTTT
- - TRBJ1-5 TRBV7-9 CASSPVGPNQPQHF TGTGCCAGCAGCCCGGTGGGCCCCAATCAGCCCCAGCATTTT
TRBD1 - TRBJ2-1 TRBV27 CASSGTGAYNEQFF TGTGCCAGCAGCGGGACAGGGGCTTACAATGAGCAGTTCTTC
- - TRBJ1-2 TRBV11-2 CASSLGPGISGYTF TGTGCCAGCAGCTTAGGTCCGGGAATAAGTGGCTACACCTTC
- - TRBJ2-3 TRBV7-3 CASSLTGTFSSTDTQYF TGTGCCAGCAGCTTAACGGGGACTTTCTCTAGCACAGATACGCAGTATTTT
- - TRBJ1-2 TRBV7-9 CASSFVPESNGYTF TGTGCCAGCAGCTTTGTTCCAGAAAGTAATGGCTACACCTTC
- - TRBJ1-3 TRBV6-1 CASSEGLPLVGNTIYF TGTGCCAGCAGTGAGGGACTCCCGTTAGTTGGAAACACCATATATTTT
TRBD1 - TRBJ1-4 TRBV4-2 CASSQQGVLNEKLFF TGTGCCAGCAGCCAGCAGGGGGTACTTAATGAAAAACTGTTTTTT
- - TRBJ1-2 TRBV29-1 CSANGYTF TGCAGCGCGAATGGCTACACCTTC
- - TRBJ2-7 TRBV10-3 CAISESVGVTGMEQYF TGTGCCATCAGTGAGTCGGTTGGGGTTACGGGTATGGAGCAGTACTTC
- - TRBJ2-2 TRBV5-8 CASSRRVAGELFF TGTGCCAGCAGCAGGAGGGTCGCCGGGGAGCTGTTTTTT
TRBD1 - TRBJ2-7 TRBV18 CASSTGTGKLYEQYF TGTGCCAGCTCAACCGGGACAGGGAAACTCTACGAGCAGTACTTC
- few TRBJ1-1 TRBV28 CASINREDTEAFF TGTGCCAGCATTAACAGGGAGGACACTGAAGCTTTCTTT
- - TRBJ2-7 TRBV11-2 CASSSLWDSEQYF TGTGCCAGCAGCTCCCTTTGGGATTCCGAGCAGTACTTC
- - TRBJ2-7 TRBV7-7 CASSLADSYEQYF TGTGCTAGCAGCTTAGCGGACAGCTACGAGCAGTACTTC
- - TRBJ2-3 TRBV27 CASSPSTDTQYF TGTGCCAGCAGTCCTAGCACAGATACGCAGTATTTT
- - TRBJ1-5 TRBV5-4 CASSLSRSSAQPQHF TGCGCCAGCAGCTTATCCCGGTCGAGCGCTCAGCCCCAGCATTTT
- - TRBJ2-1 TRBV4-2 CASSRAKREDIYNEQFF TGTGCCAGCAGCCGCGCAAAGAGAGAGGATATCTACAATGAGCAGTTCTTC
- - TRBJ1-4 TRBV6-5 CASSRTGPDEKLFF TGTGCCAGCAGTCGAACAGGGCCCGATGAAAAACTGTTTTTT
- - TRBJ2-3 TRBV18 CASSPPAGLSTDTQYF TGTGCCAGCTCACCCCCTGCGGGTCTAAGCACAGATACGCAGTATTTT
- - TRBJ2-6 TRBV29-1 CSVGGNSGANVLTF TGCAGCGTTGGTGGGAACTCTGGGGCCAACGTCCTGACTTTC
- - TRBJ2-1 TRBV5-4 CASSPVDPGYNEQFF TGTGCCAGCAGCCCCGTCGACCCAGGATACAATGAGCAGTTCTTC
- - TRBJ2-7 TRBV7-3 CASSFFGLTYEQYF TGTGCCAGCAGCTTCTTCGGACTGACTTACGAGCAGTACTTC
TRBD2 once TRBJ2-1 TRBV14 CASSQGASGRENEQFF TGTGCCAGCAGCCAAGGGGCTAGCGGGAGGGAGAATGAGCAGTTCTTC
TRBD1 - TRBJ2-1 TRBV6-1 CASSSGQGSNEQFF TGTGCCAGCAGCTCCGGACAGGGTAGCAATGAGCAGTTCTTC
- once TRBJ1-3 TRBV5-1 CASSLFGGSGNTIYF TGCGCCAGCAGCTTATTCGGGGGCAGTGGAAACACCATATATTTT
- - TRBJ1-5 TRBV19 CASRSANQPQHF TGTGCCAGTAGGTCAGCGAATCAGCCCCAGCATTTT